The TCR beta chain under discussion was sequenced for a study of T cell responses to AZD1222 COVID-19 vaccine. Study observations and caveats: Mostly white British, mostly female donors; authors suggested clonal diversity may be underestimated. Dominant CD4 TCR responses targeted spike regions 160-218 and 743-854. The study identified only six AZD1222 recipients as seropositive at baseline.

TCRdb's table, derived via immunoSEQ multiplex PCR, lists solely in-frame clones and lacks some. This sample yields around 160,000 clones, of which roughly 91% are seen a single time; 1.5% to 2% belongs to the top ten. Notes on this clone: The antigen remains unidentified.

Trimming removed 5 bases at V and 2 bases at J, with 15 bases between. The CDR3 is 15 amino acids. In germline, CDR1 is WSHSY, CDR2 SAAADI. This receptor was taken from an adult in good health. This specimen was peripheral blood, taken on day 0 of AZD1222 vaccination. The chain combines TRBV10-2 with TRBJ1-1; tentative D call: TRBD1 (6 bases). Written as DNA, the CDR3 is TGCGCCAGCAGTCTTACAGGGTGGGCAAACACTGAAGCTTTCTTT. This sequence encodes CASSLTGWANTEAFF.